The clone carrying this T cell receptor beta chain has just a few counts. Its matching antigen is unknown. This sample is drawn from a study of neoadjuvant anti-PD-1 for oral cavity cancer. Whole-study findings and limits: Each response group had just a few patients in TCR analyses. Treg/Th17 ratio rose with pretreatment blood and fell with post-treatment tumor TCRbeta clonality.

No culture or expansion preceded analysis of these blood cells. Blood libraries mostly used about 0.5 ug genomic DNA, six replicates each. Using immunoSEQ multiplex PCR, the repertoire was profiled, and TCRdb retains in-frame clones only, with some absent. The data hold 15,000 to 20,000 clones, with around two thirds observed a single time. This CDR3 has 12 amino acids. V was trimmed by 10 bases and J by 5 bases, leaving 11 bases between them. Germline V CDR1 and CDR2: WNHNN, SYGVQD (reference sequence). V gene TRBV10-1 combines with J gene TRBJ2-2, with D possibly being TRBD1 (5 bases). Sequencing used PBMCs, obtained before nivolumab (anti-PD-1) treatment. This receptor was obtained from a person aged 40 to 85 with oral cavity squamous cell carcinoma. The CDR3 region is CATKGSTGELFF. Here the CDR3 DNA reads TGCGCCACGAAGGGGTCTACCGGGGAGCTGTTTTTT.